The sequence of this TCR beta chain was determined in a study of CD8+CD57+ T cells in acquired aplastic anemia. Study-wide background: Sorted CD4+ and CD8+ cells gave an average of around 3.1 ug of DNA.

An expansion of CD8+CD57+ cells by flow cytometry had been shown in patients chosen for sequencing. The use of genomic DNA as template underpinned the TCR beta VDJ and CDR3 profiling. TCRdb independently ran MiXCR on the reads; one entry per CDR3 protein. The table shows roughly 250,000 distinct CDR3 sequences, with around half occurring only once. Germline assignment: CDR1 SGDLS and CDR2 YYNGEE. Losses at the gene ends were 4 bases for V and 4 bases for J; bases not matched to a gene: 16. This CDR3 is built from 17 residues. The sequence came from a human donor with aplastic anemia. Sequencing used sorted CD4+, CD8+, or CD8+CD57+ T cells (not recorded which) from PBMCs. V usage is TRBV9 and J usage is TRBJ1-2, with 7 positions matching TRBD1. The CDR3, as DNA: TGTGCCAGCAGCCAAGCCACGACAGGGCGCAGAGGCTATGGCTACACCTTC. It yields the protein CASSQATTGRRGYGYTF.